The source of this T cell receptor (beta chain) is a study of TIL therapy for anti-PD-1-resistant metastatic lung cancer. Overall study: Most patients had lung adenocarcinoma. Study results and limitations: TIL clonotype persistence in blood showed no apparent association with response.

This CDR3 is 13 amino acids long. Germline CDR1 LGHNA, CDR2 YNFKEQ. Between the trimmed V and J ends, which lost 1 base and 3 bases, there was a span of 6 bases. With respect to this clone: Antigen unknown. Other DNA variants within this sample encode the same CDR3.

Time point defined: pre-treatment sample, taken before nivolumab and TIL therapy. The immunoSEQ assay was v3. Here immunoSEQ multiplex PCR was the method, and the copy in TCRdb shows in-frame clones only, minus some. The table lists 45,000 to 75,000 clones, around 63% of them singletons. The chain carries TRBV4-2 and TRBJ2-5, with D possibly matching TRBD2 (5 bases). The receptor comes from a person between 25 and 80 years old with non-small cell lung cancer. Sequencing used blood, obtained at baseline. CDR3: CASSQAAEETQYF. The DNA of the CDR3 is TGTGCCAGCAGCCAAGCAGCGGAAGAGACCCAGTACTTC.